Presented here are 25 T cell receptor beta chains from one specimen sequenced in a study of shared T cell receptors in the human thymus. Libraries were prepared by immunoSEQ multiplex PCR; TCRdb keeps only in-frame clonotypes and omits some of them. Of hundreds of thousands of clones listed, more than 75% are singletons. These data are also associated with another study on human thymus T cells.

Specimen: thymocytes. These receptors were taken from a boy in the first two years of life with a congenital heart defect.

The chain couples TRBV14 to TRBJ2-1; 10 nucleotides match TRBD2. There are 15 residues in the CDR3. Germline assignment: CDR1 SGHDN and CDR2 FVKESK. The junction had 2 bases not matched to a gene; V was cut back by 0 bases and J by 6 bases. CDR3 loop: CASSQEPSGSNEQFF. The CDR3 DNA reads as TGTGCCAGCAGCCAAGAGCCTAGCGGGAGCAATGAGCAGTTCTTC.

This sequence joins TRBV14 and TRBJ2-7; a possible D gene is TRBD2 (5 bases). V lost 1 base and J 1 base, leaving 17 bases between the germline ends. The CDR3 is 17 amino acids. The germline gives CDR1 SGHDN, CDR2 FVKESK. The CDR3 coding sequence is TGTGCCAGCAGCCAAGGGTACGGACCTCGGAGGTCCTACGAGCAGTACTTC. Translating it yields CASSQGYGPRRSYEQYF.

The genes are TRBV15 and TRBJ2-3; D gene ambiguous. Germline V CDR1 and CDR2: LNHNV, YYDKDF (reference sequence). V was shortened by 3 bases and J by 5 bases, with 24 bases between the two germline ends. The CDR3 sequence is 18 residues long. The CDR3 is CATSSPGCRPMARDTQYF. CDR3 sequence (DNA): TGTGCCACCAGCAGCCCCGGGTGCCGTCCCATGGCTCGAGATACGCAGTATTTT.

The chain combines TRBV19 with TRBJ2-7; 8 positions agree with TRBD1. Germline CDR1 is LNHDA and CDR2 is SQIVND (reference sequence). V was clipped by 5 bases and J by 2 bases; unmatched bases: 5. CDR3 length: 14 amino acids. This chain's CDR3 is CASSGDRSTYEQYF. Written as DNA, the CDR3 is TGTGCCAGTAGTGGGGACAGGAGTACCTACGAGCAGTACTTC. Drawing the rest from reference TRBV19 and TRBJ2-7, the complete variable domain is DGGITQSPKYLFRKEGQNVTLSCEQNLNHDAMYWYRQDPGQGLRLIYYSQIVNDFQKGDIAEGYSVSREKKESFPLTVTSAQKNPTAFYLCASSGDRSTYEQYFGPGTRLTVT.

This clone is a singleton in its sample. V is TRBV29-1 and J is TRBJ1-1, with D unresolved. The germline V gene has CDR1 SQVTM and CDR2 ANQGSEA. V lost 1 base to trimming and J lost 1 base, with 4 bases between them. This CDR3 region has 12 residues. The CDR3 loop is CSVEAGNTEAFF. The CDR3 DNA is TGCAGCGTTGAAGCGGGGAACACTGAAGCTTTCTTT.

The chain carries TRBV9 and TRBJ2-3; 13 bases fit TRBD2. This CDR3 comprises 16 residues. Germline assignment: CDR1 SGDLS and CDR2 YYNGEE. Germline trimming cut 4 bases from V and 2 bases from J; bases unmatched to any gene: 4. CDR3: CASSPGLAGVTDTQYF. The DNA for the CDR3 is TGTGCCAGCAGCCCCGGACTAGCGGGAGTCACAGATACGCAGTATTTT. Complete variable domain (other parts from reference TRBV9 and TRBJ2-3): DSGVTQTPKHLITATGQRVTLRCSPRSGDLSVYWYQQSLDQGLQFLIQYYNGEERAKGNILERFSAQQFPDLHSELNLSSLELGDSALYFCASSPGLAGVTDTQYFGPGTRLTVL.

The chain couples TRBV30 to TRBJ2-1, with 9 bases lining up with TRBD2. The germline CDR1 and CDR2 sequences are GTSNPN and SVGIG (reference sequence). The CDR3 sequence is 13 residues long. Trimming took 0 bases from V and 9 from J; bases not matched to a gene: 3. For the CDR3, the DNA is TGTGCCTGGAGTGTACGAGCGGGGGGTGAGCAGTTCTTC. It encodes CAWSVRAGGEQFF.

This clone has a single count. The chain employs TRBV12-5 and TRBJ2-1; weak D call: TRBD2 (5 bases). CDR1 is LGHNT and CDR2 is FRNRAP in the germline V gene. This CDR3 spans 18 amino acids. Trimming stripped 0 bases from V and 5 bases from J, with 20 bases between. The CDR3 nucleotides are TGTGCTAGTGGTTTGGTAAGCCCTAGCCCTGTCGTGGACAATGAGCAGTTCTTC. Encoded protein: CASGLVSPSPVVDNEQFF.

This rearrangement joins TRBV6-5 to TRBJ2-2; TRBD2 aligns across 9 bases. CDR3 length: 16 residues. V lost 2 bases and J lost 2; bases outside the gene matches: 3. Germline CDR1 is MNHEY and CDR2 is SVGAGI. The CDR3: CASSYRREGNTGELFF. In nucleotides, the CDR3 is TGTGCCAGCAGTTACCGGCGGGAGGGTAACACCGGGGAGCTGTTTTTT.

The rearrangement uses TRBV2 and TRBJ1-2, with D perhaps TRBD1 (6 bases). V lost 3 bases, J lost 4 bases, and 18 bases lay in between. Germline loops: CDR1 SNHLY, CDR2 FYNNEI. The CDR3 runs to 16 residues. The CDR3 region is CASSEGAPIRGYGYTF. For the CDR3, the DNA is TGTGCCAGCAGTGAGGGGGCTCCCATAAGGGGCTATGGCTACACCTTC.

The chain combines TRBV19 with TRBJ2-6; D not certain. CDR3 length: 15 amino acids. The V gene lost 10 bases and the J gene lost 1 base, with 14 bases spanning the gap. Germline CDR1 and CDR2: LNHDA and SQIVND (reference sequence). The CDR3 DNA is TGTGCCACCGTCCAAGCCCTATCTGGGGCCAACGTCCTGACTTTC. Translating it yields CATVQALSGANVLTF.

The chain is built from TRBV29-1 and TRBJ1-2, with a weak D call TRBD1 (6 bases). Trimming cost V 0 bases and J 0 bases, with 11 bases left between them. This CDR3 contains 15 residues. Germline-derived CDR1 and CDR2 are SQVTM and ANQGSEA. The CDR3 DNA follows: TGCAGCGTTGAAGAGCGACAGGCGCCTAACTATGGCTACACCTTC. This translates into CSVEERQAPNYGYTF.

The chain links TRBV13 to TRBJ2-7, with 9 bases fitting TRBD1. The germline gives CDR1 PRHDT, CDR2 FYEKMQ (reference sequence). The CDR3 length is 12 residues. J was trimmed by 6 bases and V by 5 bases; bases with no gene match: 2. The CDR3 DNA sequence: TGTGCCAGCAGCCCACAGGGGGCCGAGCAGTACTTC. It yields the protein CASSPQGAEQYF.

The chain recombines TRBV13 with TRBJ2-2, with 9 bases fitting TRBD2. The CDR3 totals 15 residues. Germline loops: CDR1 PRHDT, CDR2 FYEKMQ (reference sequence). V shed 5 bases, J shed 8 bases, and the junction held 9 bases outside the gene matches. For the CDR3, the DNA is TGTGCCAGCAGCCCGGGACTAGCAAAGTCGGGGGAGCTGTTTTTT. It yields the protein CASSPGLAKSGELFF.

The J gene is TRBJ1-1, the V gene TRBV11-2; possibly TRBD1 for D (6 bases). V lost 7 bases to trimming and J lost 1 base, with 7 bases between them. Germline CDR1 reads SGHAT; CDR2 reads FQNNGV. The CDR3 is 12 residues long. Written as DNA, the CDR3 is TGTGCCAGCACACAGGGGAACACTGAAGCTTTCTTT. It yields the protein CASTQGNTEAFF.

Regarding this clone: The junction departs from germline at one end; a sequencing error may be responsible. The chain employs TRBV7-7 and TRBJ2-3; 12 nucleotides match TRBD2. CDR3 length equals 15 residues. Germline V gene data show CDR1 as SSHAT and CDR2 as FNYEAQ (reference sequence). The CDR3 reads CASRLAGDKTDTQYF. In nucleotides, the CDR3 is TGTGCTAGCAGACTAGCGGGAGATAAAACAGATACGCAGTATTTT.

The chain is built from TRBV14 and TRBJ2-7; 10 bases fit TRBD2. The germline V gene encodes CDR1 SGHDN and CDR2 FVKESK. With V trimmed by 4 bases and J by 0 bases, 3 bases remained unmatched. This CDR3 has 15 residues. The CDR3 reads CASSPTSGASYEQYF. In DNA form, the CDR3 reads TGTGCCAGCAGCCCCACTAGCGGGGCCTCCTACGAGCAGTACTTC.

V is TRBV5-1 and J is TRBJ2-4; TRBD1 aligns across 9 bases. CDR3 length equals 17 residues. CDR1 is SGHRS, CDR2 YFSETQ, per germline. The V segment lost 5 bases and the J segment 0 bases; nucleotides outside the gene matches: 9. The CDR3 nucleotides read TGCGCCAGCAGGCCGGGACAGGGCTCGTTAGCCAAAAACATTCAGTACTTC. Protein: CASRPGQGSLAKNIQYF.

This sequence joins TRBV19 and TRBJ2-1; 9 bases fit TRBD2. This CDR3 is 17 amino acids long. Germline CDR1 is LNHDA and CDR2 is SQIVND (reference sequence). Trimming cost V 1 base and J 6 bases; bases outside gene matches: 10. The CDR3 nucleotides are TGTGCCAGTAGTATAGTTGGGACTAGCAGAACCTTCAATGAGCAGTTCTTC. Amino acids: CASSIVGTSRTFNEQFF.

V gene TRBV10-3 combines with J gene TRBJ2-7, with 9 bases fitting TRBD1. The CDR3 is 14 amino acids. The V gene end was trimmed by 5 bases and the J gene end by 3 bases; junction bases not matched to a gene: 5. Germline V gene data show CDR1 as ENHRY and CDR2 as SYGVKD. The CDR3 loop is CAISPTGGNYEQYF. In nucleotides, the CDR3 is TGTGCCATCAGTCCAACAGGGGGCAACTACGAGCAGTACTTC.

This clone was counted once. The genes are TRBV28 and TRBJ2-1; D call uncertain. The CDR3 totals 16 residues. Germline assignment: CDR1 MDHEN and CDR2 SYDVKM. Trimming took 7 bases from V and 0 from J, leaving 16 bases between them. The CDR3 coding sequence is TGTGCCAGCACCCGCTGGGCTAACTTCTCCTACAATGAGCAGTTCTTC. This codes for CASTRWANFSYNEQFF.

V is TRBV27 and J is TRBJ2-7; TRBD2 agrees at 8 bases. Germline CDR1 and CDR2: MNHEY and SMNVEV (reference sequence). The CDR3 runs 16 residues. The V gene end was trimmed by 5 bases and the J gene end by 6 bases; junction bases not matched to a gene: 15. The chain's CDR3 is CASSTRVAGGVGEQYF. As DNA, the CDR3 is TGTGCCAGCAGTACTCGCGTCGCGGGAGGAGTCGGCGAGCAGTACTTC.

This clone was detected only once. The chain employs TRBV5-1 and TRBJ1-1, with 8 bases identical to TRBD1. After removal of 2 bases from V and 5 bases from J, the junction contained 2 bases not matched to a gene. There are 13 residues in the CDR3. Germline V lookup: CDR1 SGHRS, CDR2 YFSETQ. DNA for the CDR3: TGCGCCAGCAGCTTCGGACAGGGTACTGAAGCTTTCTTT. Its protein product is CASSFGQGTEAFF.

The chain combines TRBV4-1 with TRBJ2-1; 8 nucleotides align to TRBD1. This CDR3 region has 17 residues. CDR1 is MGHRA and CDR2 is YSYEKL in the germline V gene. With 3 bases clipped from V and 2 bases from J, the junction kept 9 bases outside the gene matches. In DNA form, the CDR3 reads TGCGCCAGCAGCCAGGCAAACACAGGGGGACCCTACAATGAGCAGTTCTTC. Residues: CASSQANTGGPYNEQFF.

V and J are TRBV30 and TRBJ2-3; 11 nucleotides agree with TRBD1. V trimming: 3 bases; J trimming: 14 bases; junction bases outside the gene matches: 4. This CDR3 has 11 amino acids. The germline V gene has CDR1 GTSNPN and CDR2 SVGIG (reference sequence). The CDR3 reads CAWRDRGLRYF. The CDR3, as DNA: TGTGCCTGGAGGGACAGGGGGCTTCGGTATTTT.